This entry describes one T cell receptor beta chain. The antigen is unknown. The record originates from a study of Tregs in tolerant kidney transplant recipients. As for the study in general: CD4+CD25+CD127- cells came from roughly 3-day belatacept mixed lymphocyte reactions, some with approximately five-day graft donor restimulation.

TCRdb's table, derived via immunoSEQ multiplex PCR, lists solely in-frame clones and lacks some. Of 15,000 to 20,000 clones in the sample, about 57% are singletons; the top ten hold more than 2.5%. The CDR3 covers 14 residues. With 2 bases removed from V and 6 bases from J, the gap between germline ends came to 11 bases. Germline-derived CDR1 and CDR2 are LGHNA and YSLEER. The origin of this receptor is a human donor in good health. The specimen was Tregs from blood cultured with allogeneic cells. The chain has TRBV4-3 and TRBJ2-1, with a weak D call TRBD2 (6 bases). In DNA, the CDR3 is TGCGCCAGCAGCCAACTAGCGTCGGTCAATGAGCAGTTCTTC. This sequence encodes CASSQLASVNEQFF.